This TCR beta chain was found in a study of T cells in women clearing cervical HPV infection. On the study more broadly: For cases, blood was sampled a median around 150 days after lesion detection, interquartile range roughly 80 to 200 days. With HLA typing for only a few women, HLA confounding remains possible. Study-level results: Controls had more TRBV6-7 (approximately 0.15%) than cases (about 0.11%).

Turning to this clone: Antigen unknown. The sequence runs out 3 residues before the end of the CDR3; the remainder is reconstructed from the germline J gene.

The CDR3 spans 14 residues. In germline, CDR1 is MDHEN, CDR2 SYDVKM. Between the trimmed V and J ends, which lost 6 bases and 0 bases, there was a span of 10 bases. immunoSEQ multiplex PCR used an average of approximately 1,300 ng genomic DNA. Measured with immunoSEQ multiplex PCR; TCRdb has only the in-frame clones, and not every one. The sample data list some 16,000 clones. The sample was blood buffy coat. The chain has TRBV28 and TRBJ2-3; D remains ambiguous. This TCR derives from a woman aged 18 to 69 with a cervical HPV16 infection that either progressed to CIN3+ or cleared (not recorded which). The CDR3 reads CASSRPGSTDTQYF. The CDR3 bases that were read are TGTGCCAGCAGCCGACCGGGTAGCACAGATACG.